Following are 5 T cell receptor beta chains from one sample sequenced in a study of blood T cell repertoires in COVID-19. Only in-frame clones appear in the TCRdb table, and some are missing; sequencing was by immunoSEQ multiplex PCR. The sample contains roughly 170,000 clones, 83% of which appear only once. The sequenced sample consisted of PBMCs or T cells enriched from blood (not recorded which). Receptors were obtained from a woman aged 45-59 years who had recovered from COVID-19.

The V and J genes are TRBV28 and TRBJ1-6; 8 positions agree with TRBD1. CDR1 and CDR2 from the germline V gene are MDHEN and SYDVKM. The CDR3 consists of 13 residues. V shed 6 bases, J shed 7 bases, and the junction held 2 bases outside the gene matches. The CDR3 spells CASRGQENSPLHF. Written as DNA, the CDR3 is TGTGCCAGCAGGGGACAGGAAAATTCACCCCTCCACTTT.

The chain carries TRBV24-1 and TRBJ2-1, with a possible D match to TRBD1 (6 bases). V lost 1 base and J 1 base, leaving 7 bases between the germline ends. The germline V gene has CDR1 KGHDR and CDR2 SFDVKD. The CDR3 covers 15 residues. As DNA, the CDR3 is TGTGCCACCAGTGATTTCAGGGGTTCCTACAATGAGCAGTTCTTC. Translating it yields CATSDFRGSYNEQFF.

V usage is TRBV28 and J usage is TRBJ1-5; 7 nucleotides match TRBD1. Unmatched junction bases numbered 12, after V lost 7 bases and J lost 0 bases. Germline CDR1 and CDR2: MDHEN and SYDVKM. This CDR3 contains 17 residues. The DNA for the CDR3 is TGTGCCAGCAACCAAGACAGGGTAGACTATAGCAATCAGCCCCAGCATTTT. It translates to CASNQDRVDYSNQPQHF.

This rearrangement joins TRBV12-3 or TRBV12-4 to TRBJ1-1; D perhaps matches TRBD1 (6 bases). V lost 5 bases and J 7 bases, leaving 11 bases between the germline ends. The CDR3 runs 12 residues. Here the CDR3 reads CASSPGTNEAFF. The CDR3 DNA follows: TGTGCCAGCAGTCCCGGGACAAATGAAGCTTTCTTT.

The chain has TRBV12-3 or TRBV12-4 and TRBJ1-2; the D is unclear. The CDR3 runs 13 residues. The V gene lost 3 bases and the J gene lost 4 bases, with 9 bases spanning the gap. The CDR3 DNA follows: TGTGCCAGCAGTTTTACAGAGACCTATGGCTACACCTTC. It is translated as CASSFTETYGYTF.